A selection of T cell receptor beta chains follows, all from one sample in a study of blood T cell repertoires in COVID-19. Assay used: immunoSEQ multiplex PCR; TCRdb lists only in-frame clones, some missing. The data contain under 250,000 clones, 89% of them seen just once; the ten biggest clones take up less than 4.5%. Sequencing input: PBMCs or T cells enriched from blood (not recorded which). The source is a young woman with acute COVID-19. Each CDR3 is given with its conserved first and last residue. The order of the fields is D gene, V gene, clone size, J gene, CDR3 protein, CDR3 DNA. A D gene is named only where the DNA matches it firmly. The listing skips clone size in some rows; elsewhere it reads once, few, many or a size class.

d_call: TRBD1
v_call: TRBV7-9
clone_size: NA
j_call: TRBJ1-2
cdr3_aa: CASSWDNDRAYGYTF
cdr3_nt: TGTGCCAGCAGCTGGGACAACGACAGGGCTTATGGCTACACCTTC

d_call: NA
v_call: TRBV10-2
clone_size: NA
j_call: TRBJ1-1
cdr3_aa: CASKAQTEAFF
cdr3_nt: TGCGCCAGCAAAGCTCAAACTGAAGCTTTCTTT

d_call: TRBD1
v_call: TRBV5-6
clone_size: NA
j_call: TRBJ1-5
cdr3_aa: CASSTWTGSNQPQHF
cdr3_nt: TGTGCCAGCAGCACATGGACAGGGAGCAATCAGCCCCAGCATTTT

d_call: TRBD2
v_call: TRBV9
clone_size: NA
j_call: TRBJ2-1
cdr3_aa: CASSVSLAGGSVYEQFF
cdr3_nt: TGTGCCAGCAGCGTGTCGTTAGCGGGGGGGTCAGTGTATGAGCAGTTCTTC

d_call: NA
v_call: TRBV7-9
clone_size: few
j_call: TRBJ1-1
cdr3_aa: CASSLARANPEAFF
cdr3_nt: TGTGCCAGCAGCTTAGCGAGGGCCAACCCTGAAGCTTTCTTT

d_call: NA
v_call: TRBV24-1
clone_size: NA
j_call: TRBJ2-2
cdr3_aa: CATSDSTEMNTGELFF
cdr3_nt: TGTGCCACCAGTGATTCGACAGAGATGAACACCGGGGAGCTGTTTTTT

d_call: TRBD1
v_call: TRBV6-5
clone_size: NA
j_call: TRBJ2-7
cdr3_aa: CASSYSGTGLREQYF
cdr3_nt: TGTGCCAGCAGTTATTCCGGGACAGGGTTGAGGGAGCAGTACTTC

d_call: NA
v_call: TRBV7-2
clone_size: NA
j_call: TRBJ2-1
cdr3_aa: CASSLDGEPYNEQFF
cdr3_nt: TGTGCCAGCAGCTTAGACGGGGAACCCTACAATGAGCAGTTCTTC

d_call: TRBD1
v_call: TRBV5-1
clone_size: NA
j_call: TRBJ1-4
cdr3_aa: CASSLGPDRGSNEKLFF
cdr3_nt: TGCGCCAGCAGCTTGGGGCCCGACAGGGGGAGCAATGAAAAACTGTTTTTT

d_call: NA
v_call: TRBV11-2
clone_size: NA
j_call: TRBJ2-7
cdr3_aa: CASSPFPGQPYEQYF
cdr3_nt: TGTGCCAGCAGCCCATTCCCGGGACAACCCTACGAGCAGTACTTC

d_call: NA
v_call: TRBV6-2/TRBV6-3
clone_size: few
j_call: TRBJ1-4
cdr3_aa: CASSYAVGREKLFF
cdr3_nt: TGTGCCAGCAGTTACGCGGTCGGAAGGGAAAAACTGTTTTTT

d_call: NA
v_call: TRBV24-1
clone_size: NA
j_call: TRBJ1-5
cdr3_aa: CATATQGNQPQHF
cdr3_nt: TGTGCCACAGCCACCCAGGGCAATCAGCCCCAGCATTTT

d_call: TRBD1
v_call: TRBV7-9
clone_size: NA
j_call: TRBJ2-1
cdr3_aa: CASSRDRGIANEQFF
cdr3_nt: TGTGCCAGCAGCCGGGACAGGGGTATAGCCAATGAGCAGTTCTTC

d_call: TRBD1
v_call: TRBV5-1
clone_size: NA
j_call: TRBJ2-4
cdr3_aa: CASSVEGQVGNIQYF
cdr3_nt: TGCGCCAGCAGCGTAGAGGGACAGGTGGGAAACATTCAGTACTTC

d_call: TRBD1
v_call: TRBV7-2
clone_size: NA
j_call: TRBJ2-1
cdr3_aa: CASSSQGGDREFF
cdr3_nt: TGTGCCAGCAGCTCTCAGGGGGGGGACAGGGAATTCTTC

d_call: NA
v_call: TRBV2
clone_size: once
j_call: TRBJ1-3
cdr3_aa: CARRTPGNTIYF
cdr3_nt: TGTGCCAGAAGGACACCTGGAAACACCATATATTTT